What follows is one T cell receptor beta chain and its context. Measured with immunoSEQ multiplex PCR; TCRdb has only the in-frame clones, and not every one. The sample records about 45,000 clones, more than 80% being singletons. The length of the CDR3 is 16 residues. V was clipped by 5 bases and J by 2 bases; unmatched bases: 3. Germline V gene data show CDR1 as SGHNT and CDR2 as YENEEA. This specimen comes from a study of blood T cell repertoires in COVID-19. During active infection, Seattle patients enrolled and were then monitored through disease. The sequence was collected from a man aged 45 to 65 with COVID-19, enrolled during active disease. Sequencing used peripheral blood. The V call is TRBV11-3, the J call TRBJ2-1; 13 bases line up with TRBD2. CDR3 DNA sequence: TGTGCCAGCAGCCCAGGGACTAGCGGGACCTACAATGAGCAGTTCTTC. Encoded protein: CASSPGTSGTYNEQFF.